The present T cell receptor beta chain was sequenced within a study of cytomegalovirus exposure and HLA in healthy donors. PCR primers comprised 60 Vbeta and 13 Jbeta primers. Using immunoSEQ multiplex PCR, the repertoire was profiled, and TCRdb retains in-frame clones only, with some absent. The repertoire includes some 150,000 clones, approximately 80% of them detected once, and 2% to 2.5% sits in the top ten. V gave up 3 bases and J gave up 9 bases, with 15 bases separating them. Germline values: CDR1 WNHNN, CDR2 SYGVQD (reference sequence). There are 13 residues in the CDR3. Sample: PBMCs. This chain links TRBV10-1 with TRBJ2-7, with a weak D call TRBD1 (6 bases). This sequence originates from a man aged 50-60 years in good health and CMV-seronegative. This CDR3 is CASSDFSGGAQYF. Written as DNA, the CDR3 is TGCGCCAGCAGTGACTTCTCTGGGGGCGCGCAGTACTTC.